These 10 T cell receptor beta chains originate from one sample sequenced in a study of blood T cells in healthy people across ages. It was with a sample-barcoded 5' primer and a J-beta primer mix that a second PCR of roughly 7 to 12 cycles was run. TCRdb independently ran MiXCR on the 5' RACE reads; one entry per CDR3 protein. The top ten clones hold less than 2.5% of a sample with 1.5 million to 2 million distinct CDR3 sequences, 49% of them seen once. The sample comprised blood. The receptor set was obtained from a woman in her forties in good health.

V gene TRBV7-8 combines with J gene TRBJ2-4; tentatively, D is TRBD1 (5 bases). In germline, CDR1 is SGHVS, CDR2 FQNEAQ. This CDR3 comprises 13 residues. V gave up 1 base and J gave up 13 bases, with 14 bases separating them. The CDR3 sequence: CASSLVVGAEQYF. The CDR3 nucleotides are TGTGCCAGCAGCTTAGTAGTAGGGGCTGAGCAGTACTTC.

This clonotype turned up a few times. The chain joins TRBV6-2 or TRBV6-3 to TRBJ2-4; D unresolved. This CDR3 spans 12 amino acids. Per the germline V gene, CDR1 is MNHEY and CDR2 is SVGEGT. Trimming left V 4 bases short and J 8 bases short, with 9 bases between. In DNA form, the CDR3 reads TGTGCCAGCAGTTCCGTCGTACACATTCAGTACTTC. Translated, it gives CASSSVVHIQYF.

This clonotype came up a few times. The V and J genes are TRBV5-1 and TRBJ2-4, with 9 bases identical to TRBD2. With the DNA end fitting TRBJ2-5 better, the J assignment may be wrong. The CDR3 covers 15 residues. CDR1 is SGHRS, CDR2 YFSETQ, per germline. The DNA of the CDR3 is TGCGCCAGCAGCTTGGACCCTAGCGGGGAAGAGACCCAGTACTTC. Translated, it gives CASSLDPSGEETQYF.

This chain connects TRBV4-1 to TRBJ1-1; maybe TRBD1 (5 bases). The CDR3 has 15 amino acids. Per germline, CDR1 MGHRA and CDR2 YSYEKL. V was shortened by 0 bases and J by 2 bases, with 10 bases between the two germline ends. DNA for the CDR3: TGCGCCAGCAGCCAAGACGCAGGGATCAACACTGAAGCTTTCTTT. Its protein is CASSQDAGINTEAFF.

J is TRBJ1-1 and V is TRBV10-3; the match to TRBD1 covers 7 bases. J lost 1 base, V lost 6 bases, and 2 bases had no gene match. Germline V lookup: CDR1 ENHRY, CDR2 SYGVKD. This CDR3 has 13 amino acids. CDR3 in amino acids: CAISRGSNTEAFF. The CDR3 DNA sequence: TGTGCCATCAGCAGGGGGTCGAACACTGAAGCTTTCTTT.

The V gene is TRBV28, the J gene TRBJ2-1, with 8 bases fitting TRBD2. The CDR3 loop spans 16 amino acids. Germline V CDR1 and CDR2: MDHEN, SYDVKM. J was trimmed by 6 bases and V by 4 bases; bases with no gene match: 11. This CDR3 is CASSSPTAGVLNEQFF. The CDR3 DNA reads TGTGCCAGCAGTTCCCCGACAGCGGGGGTTCTCAATGAGCAGTTCTTC. Complete variable domain (other parts from reference TRBV28 and TRBJ2-1): DVKVTQSSRYLVKRTGEKVFLECVQDMDHENMFWYRQDPGLGLRLIYFSYDVKMKEKGDIPEGYSVSREKKERFSLILESASTNQTSMYLCASSSPTAGVLNEQFFGPGTRLTVL.

This clonotype showed up just a few times. V gene TRBV4-1 combines with J gene TRBJ2-5, with TRBD1 matching 7 bases. The CDR3 consists of 14 residues. V was clipped by 2 bases and J by 5 bases; unmatched bases: 5. Germline V lookup: CDR1 MGHRA, CDR2 YSYEKL. The CDR3 sequence is CASSQQGGLETQYF. Here the CDR3 DNA reads TGCGCCAGCAGCCAACAAGGGGGCTTGGAGACCCAGTACTTC.

CDR3 residues: CASSVHNLAGGRPDTQYF. For the CDR3, the DNA is TGTGCCAGCAGCGTACACAATCTAGCGGGGGGAAGGCCAGATACGCAGTATTTT. This chain uses TRBV9 with TRBJ2-3; 11 bases align to TRBD2. Germline CDR1 SGDLS, CDR2 YYNGEE. The CDR3 totals 18 residues. With V trimmed by 1 base and J by 4 bases, 11 bases remained unmatched. Variable domain in full (rest from reference TRBV9 and TRBJ2-3): DSGVTQTPKHLITATGQRVTLRCSPRSGDLSVYWYQQSLDQGLQFLIQYYNGEERAKGNILERFSAQQFPDLHSELNLSSLELGDSALYFCASSVHNLAGGRPDTQYFGPGTRLTVL.

This clonotype was seen only a few times. This chain links TRBV25-1 with TRBJ1-2; the match to TRBD1 covers 7 bases. V lost 8 bases and J lost 0; bases outside the gene matches: 9. In germline, CDR1 is MGHDK, CDR2 SYGVNS. The CDR3 spans 15 residues. The CDR3 nucleotides read TGTGCCAGCCAGGGACAGATCTCAGCTAACTATGGCTACACCTTC. Residues: CASQGQISANYGYTF.

This clonotype has a handful of counts. This chain joins TRBV7-8 and TRBJ2-5; 10 nucleotides align to TRBD2. This CDR3 spans 19 amino acids. Germline-derived CDR1 and CDR2 are SGHVS and FQNEAQ. V lost 2 bases and J lost 0; bases outside the gene matches: 12. CDR3 nucleotides: TGTGCCAGCAGCTTAACCCGTGGTGAAAGCGGGGGGGACCAAGAGACCCAGTACTTC. This translates into CASSLTRGESGGDQETQYF.